This is a list of T cell receptor beta chains from one sample in a study of blood T cell repertoires in COVID-19. Libraries were prepared by immunoSEQ multiplex PCR; TCRdb keeps only in-frame clonotypes and omits some of them. In the table there are roughly 570,000 clones, approximately 91% of which are singletons. Material: peripheral blood. Receptors were obtained from a woman aged 45-65 years with COVID-19, enrolled during active disease. Both conserved end residues are part of each CDR3. A D gene is named only where the DNA matches it firmly. Clone size is not always given. Where it is, it says once, few, many or a class for expanded clones.

>-|TRBV7-8|TRBJ1-2|-
CASSFDTYYGYTF
TGTGCCAGCAGCTTCGACACCTACTATGGCTACACCTTC
>-|TRBV7-9|TRBJ1-6|once
CASSPSGTKNSPLHF
TGTGCCAGCAGCCCCAGCGGGACCAAAAATTCACCCCTCCACTTT
>-|TRBV12-3/TRBV12-4|TRBJ1-1|once
CASSLNMEAFF
TGTGCCAGCAGCCTTAACATGGAAGCTTTCTTT
>-|TRBV20-1|TRBJ1-4|-
CSASDIGGNEKLFF
TGCAGTGCTAGTGATATAGGGGGTAATGAAAAACTGTTTTTT
>TRBD1|TRBV9|TRBJ1-2|-
CASSPPGDRGYNYGYTF
TGTGCCAGCAGCCCCCCGGGCGACAGGGGCTATAACTATGGCTACACCTTC
>TRBD2|TRBV6-4|TRBJ2-7|-
CASVRGAYEQYF
TGTGCCAGCGTTCGGGGGGCCTACGAGCAGTACTTC
>TRBD2|TRBV7-8|TRBJ2-7|once
CASSLRRAGGLAYEQYF
TGTGCCAGCAGCTTAAGGCGAGCGGGGGGCCTTGCCTACGAGCAGTACTTC
>-|TRBV19|TRBJ1-6|-
CASSEAANSHSPLHF
TGTGCCAGTAGTGAGGCAGCCAATTCTCATTCACCCCTCCACTTT
>TRBD2|TRBV5-1|TRBJ2-2|-
CASSPGLGAFVTGELFF
TGCGCCAGCAGCCCCGGACTAGGCGCCTTCGTCACCGGGGAGCTGTTTTTT
>TRBD1|TRBV6-4|TRBJ1-5|-
CASSELQGAGQPQHF
TGTGCCAGCAGTGAATTACAGGGGGCTGGGCAGCCCCAGCATTTT
>TRBD1|TRBV27|TRBJ2-2|-
CASNPGQGLNTGELFF
TGTGCCAGCAACCCGGGACAGGGCCTTAATACCGGGGAGCTGTTTTTT
>-|TRBV11-2|TRBJ2-1|-
CASSLDRPSSYNEQFF
TGTGCCAGCAGCTTAGATAGACCTAGCTCCTACAATGAGCAGTTCTTC
>-|TRBV28|TRBJ1-5|-
CASSLPVWYNQPQHF
TGTGCCAGCAGTTTACCGGTCTGGTACAATCAGCCCCAGCATTTT
>-|TRBV20-1|TRBJ1-2|-
CSATEGGGYTF
TGCAGTGCTACTGAGGGAGGGGGCTACACCTTC
>TRBD1|TRBV27|TRBJ2-7|-
CASRRQGSYEQYF
TGTGCCAGCAGGAGACAGGGCTCCTACGAGCAGTACTTC
>TRBD1|TRBV6-2/TRBV6-3|TRBJ2-7|once
CASSYSGQAGSYEQYF
TGTGCCAGCAGTTACTCGGGACAGGCCGGATCCTACGAGCAGTACTTC
>TRBD1|TRBV5-1|TRBJ2-7|-
CASSLWGQGAYEQYF
TGCGCCAGCAGCTTGTGGGGACAGGGGGCCTACGAGCAGTACTTC
>-|TRBV15|TRBJ1-2|-
CATSRDTVGYTF
TGTGCCACCAGCAGAGATACGGTTGGCTACACCTTC
>-|TRBV7-9|TRBJ1-6|-
CASSLGQENSPLHF
TGTGCCAGCAGCTTAGGACAGGAGAATTCACCCCTCCACTTT
>-|TRBV12-3/TRBV12-4|TRBJ2-7|-
CASSLLNRYEQYF
TGTGCCAGCAGCCTCTTAAACCGGTACGAGCAGTACTTC
>-|TRBV3-1/TRBV3-2|TRBJ1-5|-
CASSQALGNQPQHF
TGTGCCAGCAGCCAGGCCCTCGGCAATCAGCCCCAGCATTTT
>-|TRBV29-1|TRBJ1-4|-
CSVETGEKLFF
TGCAGCGTTGAGACGGGAGAAAAACTGTTTTTT
>-|TRBV27|TRBJ1-4|-
CASSSPGQGPTNEKLFF
TGTGCCAGCAGTTCGCCGGGACAAGGCCCCACTAATGAAAAACTGTTTTTT
>-|TRBV4-2|TRBJ2-7|-
CASSQDKGFSYEQYF
TGTGCCAGCAGCCAAGATAAGGGGTTCTCCTACGAGCAGTACTTC
>-|TRBV27|TRBJ2-7|-
CASSYDPRHLYEQYF
TGTGCCAGCAGTTACGACCCGAGACATCTTTACGAGCAGTACTTC
>TRBD1|TRBV6-5|TRBJ1-5|-
CASSRQGLDQPQHF
TGTGCCAGCAGTCGACAGGGTCTGGATCAGCCCCAGCATTTT
>-|TRBV3-1/TRBV3-2|TRBJ1-1|-
CASSRDTFEAFF
TGTGCCAGCAGCCGTGACACTTTCGAAGCTTTCTTT
>TRBD2|TRBV24-1|TRBJ2-1|-
CATSAPSGGSYNEQFF
TGTGCCACCAGTGCCCCCTCGGGGGGCTCCTACAATGAGCAGTTCTTC
>-|TRBV19|TRBJ1-1|-
CASSASSEAFF
TGTGCCAGTAGTGCCAGTTCCGAAGCTTTCTTT
>-|TRBV6-6|TRBJ2-2|-
CASSYRRDTGELFF
TGTGCCAGCAGTTACAGGAGAGACACCGGGGAGCTGTTTTTT
>-|TRBV20-1|TRBJ1-5|-
CSASPLATQHF
TGCAGTGCTAGTCCACTCGCAACCCAGCATTTT
>TRBD2|TRBV11-2|TRBJ2-2|-
CASSLGGEGLFF
TGTGCCAGCAGCTTAGGCGGGGAGGGGCTGTTTTTT
>-|TRBV19|TRBJ1-5|-
CASSIEGRLGNQPQHF
TGTGCCAGTAGTATAGAAGGGAGGTTAGGCAATCAGCCCCAGCATTTT
>-|TRBV19|TRBJ2-1|-
CASSIGAYNEQFF
TGTGCCAGTAGTATCGGGGCCTACAATGAGCAGTTCTTC
>-|TRBV14|TRBJ1-2|-
CASSQDGAYYGYTF
TGTGCCAGCAGCCAAGATGGGGCCTACTATGGCTACACCTTC
>-|TRBV24-1|TRBJ2-5|-
CATSASGETQYF
TGTGCCACCAGTGCTTCAGGGGAGACCCAGTACTTC
>-|TRBV11-2|TRBJ1-1|-
CASSHGGTAEAFF
TGTGCCAGCAGCCACGGCGGGACGGCTGAAGCTTTCTTT
>-|TRBV27|TRBJ1-1|-
CASSRGGTEAFF
TGTGCCAGCAGTCGGGGGGGAACTGAAGCTTTCTTT
>TRBD1|TRBV11-3|TRBJ1-6|-
CASSEDRDSPLHF
TGTGCCAGCAGCGAGGACAGGGATTCACCCCTCCACTTT
>-|TRBV2|TRBJ1-2|-
CASSESGQGYGYTF
TGTGCCAGCAGTGAAAGTGGGCAGGGATATGGCTACACCTTC
>-|TRBV4-1|TRBJ1-1|-
CASSQGTQNTEAFF
TGCGCCAGCAGCCAGGGGACACAGAACACTGAAGCTTTCTTT
>-|TRBV4-1|TRBJ1-1|-
CASSHGQGGTEAFF
TGCGCCAGCAGCCATGGGCAGGGAGGCACTGAAGCTTTCTTT
>TRBD2|TRBV7-8|TRBJ2-7|-
CASSRSSGPYEQYF
TGTGCCAGCAGCCGCTCTAGCGGACCCTACGAGCAGTACTTC
>TRBD1|TRBV7-8|TRBJ1-6|-
CASRGDRVEGSPLHF
TGTGCCAGCAGGGGAGACAGGGTAGAAGGTTCACCCCTCCACTTT
>-|TRBV11-1|TRBJ2-3|once
CASSLGGSTDTQYF
TGTGCCAGCAGCCTGGGGGGAAGCACAGATACGCAGTATTTT
>TRBD1|TRBV6-5|TRBJ2-7|-
CASSHRTGGLYEQYF
TGTGCCAGCAGTCACCGGACAGGGGGCCTCTACGAGCAGTACTTC
>TRBD1|TRBV7-2|TRBJ1-4|-
CASSLAGTGNEKLFF
TGTGCCAGCAGCTTAGCGGGGACAGGGAATGAAAAACTGTTTTTT
>-|TRBV19|TRBJ2-5|-
CASSMGGGSETQYF
TGTGCCAGTAGTATGGGAGGGGGTTCGGAGACCCAGTACTTC
>TRBD1|TRBV5-6|TRBJ1-5|-
CASSRWDRVGNQPQHF
TGTGCCAGCAGCCGATGGGACAGGGTCGGCAATCAGCCCCAGCATTTT
>TRBD2|TRBV11-2|TRBJ2-7|once
CASSFSSGGGYEQYF
TGTGCCAGCAGCTTTTCTAGCGGGGGGGGGTACGAGCAGTACTTC
>-|TRBV28|TRBJ1-1|few
CASSSVSRGNTEAFF
TGTGCCAGCAGTTCCGTCAGCCGGGGGAACACTGAAGCTTTCTTT
>-|TRBV30|TRBJ2-7|-
CAWGRTGEQYF
TGTGCCTGGGGTAGGACTGGCGAGCAGTACTTC
>-|TRBV6-5|TRBJ1-5|-
CASRRHSNQPQHF
TGTGCCAGCAGACGACATAGCAATCAGCCCCAGCATTTT
>TRBD1|TRBV3-1/TRBV3-2|TRBJ2-7|-
CASSPGTGALYEQYF
TGTGCCAGCAGCCCCGGGACAGGGGCCTTATACGAGCAGTACTTC
>-|TRBV12-5|TRBJ1-2|-
CASGLAPPSNYGYTF
TGTGCTAGTGGTTTGGCCCCCCCATCTAACTATGGCTACACCTTC
>-|TRBV7-9|TRBJ1-3|-
CASSLEVRGTIYF
TGTGCCAGCAGCTTAGAGGTGCGGGGCACCATATATTTT
>TRBD1|TRBV6-5|TRBJ1-4|-
CASSYEAGGAREKLFF
TGTGCCAGCAGTTATGAGGCAGGGGGCGCGAGGGAAAAACTGTTTTTT
>TRBD1|TRBV4-1|TRBJ1-5|-
CASSQGDARDRDQPQHF
TGCGCCAGCAGCCAAGGGGATGCCCGGGACAGGGATCAGCCCCAGCATTTT
>-|TRBV9|TRBJ1-1|-
CASSSSRGIAEAFF
TGTGCCAGCAGCTCGAGCAGGGGTATAGCTGAAGCTTTCTTT
>-|TRBV7-6|TRBJ1-1|-
CASSVRGGTEAFF
TGTGCCAGCAGCGTTAGGGGGGGCACTGAAGCTTTCTTT